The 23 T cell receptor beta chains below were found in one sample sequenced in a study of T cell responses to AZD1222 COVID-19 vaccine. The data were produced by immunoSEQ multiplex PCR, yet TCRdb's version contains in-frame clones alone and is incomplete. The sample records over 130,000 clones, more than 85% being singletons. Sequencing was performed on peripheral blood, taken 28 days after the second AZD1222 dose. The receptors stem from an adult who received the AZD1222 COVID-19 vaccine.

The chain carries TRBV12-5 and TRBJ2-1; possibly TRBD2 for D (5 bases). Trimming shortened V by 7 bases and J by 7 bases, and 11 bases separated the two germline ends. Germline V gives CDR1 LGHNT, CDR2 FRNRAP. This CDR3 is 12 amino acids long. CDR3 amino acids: CASVPEVNEQFF. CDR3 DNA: TGTGCTAGTGTTCCGGAGGTGAATGAGCAGTTCTTC.

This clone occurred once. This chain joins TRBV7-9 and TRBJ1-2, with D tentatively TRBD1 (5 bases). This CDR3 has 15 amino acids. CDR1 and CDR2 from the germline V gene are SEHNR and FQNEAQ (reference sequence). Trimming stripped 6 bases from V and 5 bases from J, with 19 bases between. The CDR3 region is CASRPRSGAGYGYTF. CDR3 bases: TGTGCCAGCAGGCCTAGATCCGGGGCGGGTTATGGCTACACCTTC. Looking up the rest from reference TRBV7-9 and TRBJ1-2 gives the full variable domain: DTGVSQNPRHKITKRGQNVTFRCDPISEHNRLYWYRQTLGQGPEFLTYFQNEAQLEKSRLLSDRFSAERPKGSFSTLEIQRTEQGDSAMYLCASRPRSGAGYGYTFGSGTRLTVV.

CDR3 sequence (DNA): TGTGCCAGCAGTTACTCGTGGGGCAGCACCGGGGAGCTGTTTTTT. This gives the protein CASSYSWGSTGELFF. The rearrangement joins TRBV6-5 to TRBJ2-2, with D possibly matching TRBD1 (5 bases). Trimming stripped 0 bases from V and 4 bases from J, with 9 bases between. The germline V gene has CDR1 MNHEY and CDR2 SVGAGI. CDR3 length: 15 amino acids.

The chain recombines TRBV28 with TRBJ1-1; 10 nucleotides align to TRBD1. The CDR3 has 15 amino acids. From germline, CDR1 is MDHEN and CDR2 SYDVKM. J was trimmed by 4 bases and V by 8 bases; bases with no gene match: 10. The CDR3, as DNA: TGTGCCAGCCCGGGACAGGGGTTGGCGGCCACTGAAGCTTTCTTT. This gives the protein CASPGQGLAATEAFF.

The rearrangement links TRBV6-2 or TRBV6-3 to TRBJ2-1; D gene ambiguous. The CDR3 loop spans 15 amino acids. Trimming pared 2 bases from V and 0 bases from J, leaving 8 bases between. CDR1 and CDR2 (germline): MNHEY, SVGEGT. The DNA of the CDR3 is TGTGCCAGCAGTTACCGGTCGGGCTCCTACAATGAGCAGTTCTTC. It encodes CASSYRSGSYNEQFF.

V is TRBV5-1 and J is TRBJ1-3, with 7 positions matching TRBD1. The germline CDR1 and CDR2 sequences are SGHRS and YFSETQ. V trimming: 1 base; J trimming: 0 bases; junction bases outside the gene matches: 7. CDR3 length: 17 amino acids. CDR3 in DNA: TGCGCCAGCAGCTTGACGGGACAGACCAACTCTGGAAACACCATATATTTT. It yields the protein CASSLTGQTNSGNTIYF.

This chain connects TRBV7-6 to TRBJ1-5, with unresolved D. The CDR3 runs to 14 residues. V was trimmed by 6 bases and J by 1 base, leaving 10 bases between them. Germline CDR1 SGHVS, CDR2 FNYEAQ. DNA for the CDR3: TGTGCCAGCAGTCGGTTGGGGAGCAATCAGCCCCAGCATTTT. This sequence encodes CASSRLGSNQPQHF.

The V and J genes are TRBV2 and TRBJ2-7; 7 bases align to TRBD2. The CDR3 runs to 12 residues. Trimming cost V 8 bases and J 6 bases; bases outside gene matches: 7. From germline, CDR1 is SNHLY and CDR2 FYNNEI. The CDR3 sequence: CASSGGSGEQYF. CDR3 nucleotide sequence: TGTGCCAGCTCCGGGGGGTCGGGCGAGCAGTACTTC.

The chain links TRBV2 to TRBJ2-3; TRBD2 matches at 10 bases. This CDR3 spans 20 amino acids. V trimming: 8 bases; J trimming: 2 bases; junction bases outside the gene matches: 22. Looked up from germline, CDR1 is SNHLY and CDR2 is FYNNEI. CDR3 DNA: TGTGCCAGCCGCACAAGCGGCCGCCCGTCTAGCGGGGGAGACACAGATACGCAGTATTTT. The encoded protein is CASRTSGRPSSGGDTDTQYF.

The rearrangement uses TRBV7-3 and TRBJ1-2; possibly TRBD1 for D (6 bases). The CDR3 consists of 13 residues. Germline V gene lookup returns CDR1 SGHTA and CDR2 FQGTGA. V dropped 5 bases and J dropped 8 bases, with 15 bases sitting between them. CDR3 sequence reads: CASSPDSFYGYTF. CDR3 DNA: TGTGCCAGCAGCCCGGACAGTTTCTACGGCTACACCTTC. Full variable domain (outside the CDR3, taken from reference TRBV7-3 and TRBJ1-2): GAGVSQTPSNKVTEKGKYVELRCDPISGHTALYWYRQSLGQGPEFLIYFQGTGAADDSGLPNDRFFAVRPEGSVSTLKIQRTERGDSAVYLCASSPDSFYGYTFGSGTRLTVV.

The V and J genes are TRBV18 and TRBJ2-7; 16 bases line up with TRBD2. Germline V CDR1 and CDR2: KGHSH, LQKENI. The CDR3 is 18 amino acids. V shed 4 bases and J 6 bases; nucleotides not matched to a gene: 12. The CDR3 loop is CASSRRPGLAGGPGEQYF. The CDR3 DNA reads TGTGCCAGCTCACGGCGCCCGGGACTAGCGGGAGGGCCTGGCGAGCAGTACTTC.

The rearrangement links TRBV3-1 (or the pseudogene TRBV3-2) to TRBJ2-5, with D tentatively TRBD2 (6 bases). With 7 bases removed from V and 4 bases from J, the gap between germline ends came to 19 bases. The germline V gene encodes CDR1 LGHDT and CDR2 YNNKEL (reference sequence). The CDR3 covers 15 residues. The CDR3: CASINRWGVGETQYF. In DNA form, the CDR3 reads TGTGCCAGCATCAATCGGTGGGGGGTAGGAGAGACCCAGTACTTC.

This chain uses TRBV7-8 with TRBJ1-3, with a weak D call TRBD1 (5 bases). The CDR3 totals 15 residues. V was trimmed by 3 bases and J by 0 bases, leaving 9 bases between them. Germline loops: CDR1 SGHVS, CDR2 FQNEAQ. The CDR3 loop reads CASSFGGNSGNTIYF. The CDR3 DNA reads TGTGCCAGCAGCTTCGGGGGTAACTCTGGAAACACCATATATTTT.

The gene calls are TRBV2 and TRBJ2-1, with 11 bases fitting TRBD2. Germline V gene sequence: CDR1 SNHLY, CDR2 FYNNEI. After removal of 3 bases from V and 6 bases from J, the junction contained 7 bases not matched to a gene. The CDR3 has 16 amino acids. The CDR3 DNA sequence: TGTGCCAGCAGTGACGGAATCGGGACTAGCGGCAATGAGCAGTTCTTC. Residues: CASSDGIGTSGNEQFF.

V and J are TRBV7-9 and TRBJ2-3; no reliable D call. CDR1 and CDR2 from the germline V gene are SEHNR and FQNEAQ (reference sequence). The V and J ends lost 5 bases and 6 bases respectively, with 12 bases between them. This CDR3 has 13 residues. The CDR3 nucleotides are TGTGCCAGCAGCCGCTACGGAGCGGATACGCAGTATTTT. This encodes CASSRYGADTQYF.

The CDR3 bases are TGTGCCAGCAGCGCCCGACAGAGGGGCGACGAGCAGTACTTC. Translated, it gives CASSARQRGDEQYF. The chain is built from TRBV7-9 and TRBJ2-7; D may be TRBD1 or TRBD2 (5 bases each). Germline loops: CDR1 SEHNR, CDR2 FQNEAQ (reference sequence). Trimming removed 5 bases from V and 5 bases from J, with 16 bases in between. This CDR3 is 14 amino acids long.

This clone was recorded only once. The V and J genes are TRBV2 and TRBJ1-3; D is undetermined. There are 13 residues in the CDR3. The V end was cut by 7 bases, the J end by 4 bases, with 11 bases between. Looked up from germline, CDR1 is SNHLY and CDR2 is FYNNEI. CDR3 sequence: CASMRRLGNTIYF. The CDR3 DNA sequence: TGTGCCAGCATGCGCAGGCTCGGAAACACCATATATTTT.

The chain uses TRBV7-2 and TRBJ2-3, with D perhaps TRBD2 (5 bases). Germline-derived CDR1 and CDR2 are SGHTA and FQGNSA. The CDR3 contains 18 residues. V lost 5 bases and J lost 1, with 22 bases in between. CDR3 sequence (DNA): TGTGCCAGCAGCCGCACCCCAAGAGGCCCCGGGGGCACAGATACGCAGTATTTT. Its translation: CASSRTPRGPGGTDTQYF.

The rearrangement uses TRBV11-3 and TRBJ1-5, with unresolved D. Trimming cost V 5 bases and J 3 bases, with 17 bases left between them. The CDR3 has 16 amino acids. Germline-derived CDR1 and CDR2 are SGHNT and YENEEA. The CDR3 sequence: CASSPPEVRLNQPQHF. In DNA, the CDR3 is TGTGCCAGCAGCCCCCCTGAGGTGAGGCTCAATCAGCCCCAGCATTTT.

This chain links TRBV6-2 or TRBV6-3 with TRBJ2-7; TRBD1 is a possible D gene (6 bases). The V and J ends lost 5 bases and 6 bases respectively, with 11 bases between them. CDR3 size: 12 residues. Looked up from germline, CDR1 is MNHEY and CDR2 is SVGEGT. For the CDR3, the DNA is TGTGCCAGCAGTAAGAGACAGGTCGAGCAGTACTTC. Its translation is CASSKRQVEQYF.

This chain's CDR3 is CASSLGPGNTIYF. The CDR3 region has the DNA TGTGCCAGCAGCTTAGGGCCGGGAAACACCATATATTTT. The chain combines TRBV7-9 with TRBJ1-3, with D uncertain. Trimming cost V 1 base and J 4 bases, with 5 bases left between them. This CDR3 spans 13 amino acids. Per the germline V gene, CDR1 is SEHNR and CDR2 is FQNEAQ (reference sequence).

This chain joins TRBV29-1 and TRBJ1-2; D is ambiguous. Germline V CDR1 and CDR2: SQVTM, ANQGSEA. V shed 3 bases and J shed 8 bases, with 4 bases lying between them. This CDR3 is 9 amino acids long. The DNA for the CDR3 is TGCAGCGTTGATGGCGGCTACACCTTC. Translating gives CSVDGGYTF. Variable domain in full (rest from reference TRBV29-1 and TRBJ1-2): SAVISQKPSRDICQRGTSLTIQCQVDSQVTMMFWYRQQPGQSLTLIATANQGSEATYESGFVIDKFPISRPNLTFSTLTVSNMSPEDSSIYLCSVDGGYTFGSGTRLTVV.

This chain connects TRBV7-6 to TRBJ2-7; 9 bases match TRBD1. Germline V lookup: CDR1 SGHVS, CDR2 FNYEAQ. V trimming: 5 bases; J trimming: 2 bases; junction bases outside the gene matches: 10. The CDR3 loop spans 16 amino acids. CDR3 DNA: TGTGCCAGCAGCAGAAACAGGGGGCGAGGGGCCTACGAGCAGTACTTC. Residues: CASSRNRGRGAYEQYF.